The source of this T cell receptor (beta chain) is a study of blood T cell repertoires in COVID-19. Study-wide background: Whether acute or convalescent, the COVID-19 samples came from the United States, Italy and Spain. T cells, B-cell-depleted T cells, or PBMCs supplied cDNA or gDNA.

Trimming at V came to 1 base and at J to 4 bases, leaving 2 bases not matched to a gene. The CDR3 has 16 amino acids. Germline lookup yields CDR1 MNHNS and CDR2 SASEGT. TCRdb's copy holds only in-frame clones and misses some; the assay was immunoSEQ multiplex PCR. The data show fewer than 75,000 clones, around 90% seen once. This clonotype was sampled from a human donor in a cohort sampled during active COVID-19. Sequenced material: peripheral blood. The chain carries TRBV6-1 and TRBJ2-5, with 14 bases aligning to TRBD2. The CDR3 DNA follows: TGTGCCAGCAGTGAAGTAGGACTAGCGGGAGGAGAGACCCAGTACTTC. Its protein is CASSEVGLAGGETQYF.